These 18 T cell receptor beta chains were sequenced from one sample in a study of response to subunit inactivated influenza vaccine. One entry per CDR3 protein, called by TCRdb with MiXCR from the RT-PCR reads. The sample lists about 310,000 distinct CDR3 sequences, 22% occurring once. The starting material was PBMCs from blood, obtained roughly 20 months after vaccination. Receptor source: a man between 50 and 75 years old who received an inactivated influenza vaccine.

This clonotype was observed a few times. The chain carries TRBV10-3 and TRBJ2-5; D is possibly TRBD1 or TRBD2 (5 bases each). CDR1 is ENHRY, CDR2 SYGVKD, per germline. V gave up 2 bases and J gave up 6 bases, with 10 bases separating them. CDR3 length: 13 residues. The CDR3 loop is CAISEGTEQTQYF. The CDR3, as DNA: TGTGCCATCAGTGAGGGGACCGAGCAGACCCAGTACTTC.

As to this clonotype: The junction shows a germline mismatch at one end, possibly a read error. The V call is TRBV7-7, the J call TRBJ1-1, with D perhaps matching TRBD1 (6 bases). This CDR3 region has 16 residues. Germline loops: CDR1 SSHAT, CDR2 FNYEAQ (reference sequence). CDR3 coding DNA: TGTGCTAGCAGCTTAGTCGGTACAGGGAAACACACTGAAGCTTTCTTT. Protein sequence: CASSLVGTGKHTEAFF.

The CDR3 is CASSLQPAGSNAAGYTF. The CDR3 coding sequence is TGTGCCAGCAGCTTACAACCGGCAGGTTCTAACGCTGCCGGCTACACCTTC. The gene calls are TRBV7-2 and TRBJ1-2; D uncertain. The CDR3 has 17 residues. The V end lost 2 bases, the J end lost 8 bases, and 24 bases lay between the germline ends. Germline V gene data show CDR1 as SGHTA and CDR2 as FQGNSA.

This rearrangement joins TRBV7-2 to TRBJ2-3; D is uncertain. This CDR3 region has 11 residues. Germline CDR1 and CDR2: SGHTA and FQGNSA. Trimming cost V 5 bases and J 8 bases, with 8 bases left between them. The CDR3 loop reads CASSVESTQYF. DNA for the CDR3: TGTGCCAGCAGCGTGGAGAGTACGCAGTATTTT.

The gene calls are TRBV3-1 and TRBJ1-2; D perhaps matches TRBD1 (6 bases). The germline V and J ends were trimmed by 0 bases and 5 bases, with 16 bases remaining between them. The length of the CDR3 is 16 residues. CDR1 is LGHDT, CDR2 YNNKEL, per germline (reference sequence). DNA of the CDR3: TGTGCCAGCAGCCAAGATATCTACAGGGCACCTTATGGCTACACCTTC. Its protein is CASSQDIYRAPYGYTF.

The V gene is TRBV23-1, the J gene TRBJ1-5; TRBD1 matches 8 bases. TRBV23-1 carries the ORF label, with uncertain function. This CDR3 has 15 residues. J lost 4 bases, V lost 8 bases, and 10 bases had no gene match. In nucleotides, the CDR3 is TGCGCCAGCGGACCAGGGAGGACAGGGAATCAGCCCCAGCATTTT. Translating it yields CASGPGRTGNQPQHF.

This clonotype was observed a handful of times. The V call is TRBV6-1, the J call TRBJ1-5, with 7 bases matching TRBD1. Germline CDR1 and CDR2: MNHNS and SASEGT. The V gene end was trimmed by 5 bases and the J gene end by 2 bases; junction bases not matched to a gene: 9. This CDR3 spans 16 amino acids. Here the CDR3 DNA reads TGTGCCAGCAGTCCTACAGGGGTCGGGCGCAATCAGCCCCAGCATTTT. It codes for CASSPTGVGRNQPQHF.

This sequence joins TRBV21-1 and TRBJ2-7; TRBD1 is taken as the D call from the table, unchecked against the DNA. TRBV21-1 is listed as a pseudogene. The CDR3 is 17 amino acids. The CDR3 sequence is CASSKVRGQVTSYEQYF. Here the CDR3 DNA reads TGTGCCAGCAGCAAAGTTCGGGGCCAGGTGACTTCCTACGAGCAGTACTTC.

In this sample, this clonotype turned up a few times. The chain employs TRBV20-1 and TRBJ2-2; possibly TRBD1 for D (6 bases). With 6 bases removed from V and 3 bases from J, the gap between germline ends came to 14 bases. Germline V lookup: CDR1 DFQATT, CDR2 SNEGSKA (reference sequence). This CDR3 is built from 14 residues. As DNA, the CDR3 is TGCAGTGCCCCAGGGACATCATACACCGGGGAGCTGTTTTTT. It yields the protein CSAPGTSYTGELFF.

This rearrangement joins TRBV27 to TRBJ1-1; tentatively, D is TRBD1 (5 bases). Deletions cut 7 bases from V and 2 bases from J, with 14 bases between. The CDR3 has 14 amino acids. Germline CDR1 and CDR2: MNHEY and SMNVEV (reference sequence). The CDR3 nucleotides read TGTGCCAGCATGAGGGACCAGCTTAACACTGAAGCTTTCTTT. It encodes CASMRDQLNTEAFF.

As for this clonotype: Compared with germline, one end of the junction differs, possibly owing to a read error. The chain is built from TRBV4-1 and TRBJ1-6; perhaps TRBD1 as D (6 bases). The CDR3 consists of 13 residues. Germline CDR1 MGHRA, CDR2 YSYEKL. The CDR3 protein is CASSLSRGGPESF. Written as DNA, the CDR3 is TGCGCCAGCAGCCTATCGCGTGGGGGCCCTGAAAGCTTT.

This clonotype was seen a handful of times. The chain links TRBV11-3 to TRBJ1-3; D is possibly TRBD1 (6 bases). Trimming shortened V by 6 bases and J by 4 bases, and 19 bases separated the two germline ends. The CDR3 contains 16 residues. CDR1 is SGHNT and CDR2 is YENEEA in the germline V gene. CDR3 nucleotides: TGTGCCAGCAGTCATGCTTCCGACAGGCCGGGAAACACCATATATTTT. Protein product: CASSHASDRPGNTIYF.

There are many counts of this clonotype. CDR3 in amino acids: CASSLIQITDIQYF. DNA for the CDR3: TGCGCCAGCAGCTTGATCCAGATAACGGACATTCAGTACTTC. This chain connects TRBV5-1 to TRBJ2-4; D uncertain. Looked up from germline, CDR1 is SGHRS and CDR2 is YFSETQ. V lost 1 base and J lost 8, with 13 bases in between. The CDR3 has 14 amino acids.

This clonotype was seen more than once but under ten times. The rearrangement uses TRBV6-5 and TRBJ2-7, with TRBD1 matching over 9 bases. The CDR3 loop spans 15 amino acids. V lost 2 bases to trimming and J lost 1 base; unmatched junction nucleotides: 3. The V gene's germline CDR1 is MNHEY and CDR2 SVGAGI. CDR3 in amino acids: CASSYVTGGSYEQYF. CDR3 DNA sequence: TGTGCCAGCAGTTACGTGACAGGGGGTTCCTACGAGCAGTACTTC.

The table lists this clonotype with a few counts. The chain carries TRBV28 and TRBJ2-2; weak D call: TRBD1 (5 bases). V was shortened by 4 bases and J by 3 bases, with 21 bases between the two germline ends. This CDR3 has 18 residues. Germline V gives CDR1 MDHEN, CDR2 SYDVKM. The CDR3 region is CASSSIWIGQGHTGELFF. CDR3 bases: TGTGCCAGCAGTTCAATCTGGATAGGGCAGGGCCACACCGGGGAGCTGTTTTTT.

This clonotype was seen a handful of times. The rearrangement links TRBV30 to TRBJ1-2; D is unclear. CDR1 GTSNPN and CDR2 SVGIG come from the germline V gene (reference sequence). The CDR3 spans 14 residues. V gave up 0 bases and J gave up 3 bases, with 11 bases separating them. The CDR3 spells CAWSVFNFDYGYTF. The CDR3, as DNA: TGTGCCTGGAGTGTCTTCAATTTCGACTATGGCTACACCTTC.

In this sample, this clonotype turned up many times. This rearrangement joins TRBV7-9 to TRBJ1-6; maybe TRBD1 (5 bases). There are 14 residues in the CDR3. The germline V gene encodes CDR1 SEHNR and CDR2 FQNEAQ (reference sequence). Trimming shortened V by 6 bases and J by 7 bases, and 13 bases separated the two germline ends. The CDR3 bases are TGTGCCAGCAGAACCGGGACGGACAATTCACCCCTCCACTTT. It translates to CASRTGTDNSPLHF. Variable domain in full (rest from reference TRBV7-9 and TRBJ1-6): DTGVSQNPRHKITKRGQNVTFRCDPISEHNRLYWYRQTLGQGPEFLTYFQNEAQLEKSRLLSDRFSAERPKGSFSTLEIQRTEQGDSAMYLCASRTGTDNSPLHFGNGTRLTVT.

The rearrangement joins TRBV29-1 to TRBJ2-1; D remains ambiguous. The CDR3 has 15 amino acids. The V end was cut by 5 bases, the J end by 2 bases, with 16 bases between. CDR1 and CDR2 from the germline V gene are SQVTM and ANQGSEA. This CDR3 is CSVPSGGFAYNEQFF. The CDR3 DNA reads TGCAGCGTTCCTAGTGGTGGGTTCGCCTACAATGAGCAGTTCTTC.